The TCR beta chain described here comes from a study of T cells in localized non-small cell lung cancer. Measured with immunoSEQ multiplex PCR; TCRdb has only the in-frame clones, and not every one. In the table there are around 3,100 clones, approximately 25% of which are singletons. General observations from the study: Of the tissues analyzed, uninvolved adjacent lung showed maximal T cell clonality, greater than tumor. Median detection of top 100 tumor clones in adjacent lung was around 57 clones. Overall survival was longer when the density of T cells in the blood was higher.

A remark on this clone: The antigen is unknown.

Sample: normal lung tissue next to the tumor, taken before any cancer treatment. The TCR sequence derives from a man aged 35 to 69 with stage III squamous cell lung carcinoma.

CDR3 loop: CASSRLQGAKSEAFF. For the CDR3, the DNA is TGTGCCAGTAGTAGATTACAGGGGGCGAAATCTGAAGCTTTCTTT. The chain uses TRBV19 and TRBJ1-1, with TRBD1 matching 9 bases. CDR3 length: 15 residues. The germline V gene encodes CDR1 LNHDA and CDR2 SQIVND (reference sequence). Losses at the gene ends were 4 bases for V and 6 bases for J; bases not matched to a gene: 9.